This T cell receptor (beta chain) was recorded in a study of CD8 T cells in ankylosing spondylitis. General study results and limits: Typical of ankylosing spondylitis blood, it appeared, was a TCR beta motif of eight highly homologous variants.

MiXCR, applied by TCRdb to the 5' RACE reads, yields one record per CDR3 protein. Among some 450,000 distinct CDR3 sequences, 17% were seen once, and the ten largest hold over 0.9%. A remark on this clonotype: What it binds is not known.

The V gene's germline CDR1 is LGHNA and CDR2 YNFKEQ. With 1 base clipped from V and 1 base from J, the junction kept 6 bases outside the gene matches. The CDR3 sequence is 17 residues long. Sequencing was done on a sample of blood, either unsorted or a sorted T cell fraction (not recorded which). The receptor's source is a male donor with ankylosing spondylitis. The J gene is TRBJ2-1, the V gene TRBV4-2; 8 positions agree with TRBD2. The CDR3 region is CASSQGPSGPSYNEQFF. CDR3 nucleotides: TGTGCCAGCAGCCAAGGTCCTAGCGGGCCTTCCTACAATGAGCAGTTCTTC.